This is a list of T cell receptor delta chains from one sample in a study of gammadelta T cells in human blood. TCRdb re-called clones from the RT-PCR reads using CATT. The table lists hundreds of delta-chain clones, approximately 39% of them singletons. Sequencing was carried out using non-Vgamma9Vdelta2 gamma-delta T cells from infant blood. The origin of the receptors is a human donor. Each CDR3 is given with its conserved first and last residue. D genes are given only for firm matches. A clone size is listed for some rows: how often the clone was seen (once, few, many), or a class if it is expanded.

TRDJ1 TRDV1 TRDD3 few TGTGCTCTTGGGGAAATGCCGGCGATTGGCCACCGTACTGGGGGACCGTACACCGATAAACTCATCTTT CALGEMPAIGHRTGGPYTDKLIF
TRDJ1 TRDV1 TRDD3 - TGTGCTCTTGGGGAACTAGTCTCCCTTCGGGATACGGGTAAACTCATCTTT CALGELVSLRDTGKLIF
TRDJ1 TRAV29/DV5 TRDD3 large TGTGCAGCAACCACCCTCGGGGGGATAACGGACACCGATAAACTCATCTTT CAATTLGGITDTDKLIF
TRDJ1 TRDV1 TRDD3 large TGTGCTCTTGGGGAAGTACTGGCTGGGGGACACACCGATAAACTCATCTTT CALGEVLAGGHTDKLIF
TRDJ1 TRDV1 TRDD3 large TGTGCTCTTGGGGAACATATGGGGGACCTGTACACCGATAAACTCATCTTT CALGEHMGDLYTDKLIF
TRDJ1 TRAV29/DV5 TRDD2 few TGTGCAGCAAGCGAGCTTCCTACGTTTCATTTACCCGATAAACTCATCTTT CAASELPTFHLPDKLIF
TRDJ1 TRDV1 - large TGTGCTCTTGGGGCTCCACGGGGGTCCCTCCTACAGAACGATAAACTCATCTTT CALGAPRGSLLQNDKLIF
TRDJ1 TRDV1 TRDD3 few TGTGCTCTTGGGGAACTAGTACGGCCGATGCCGAGATGGGGGATACTGATGGAAAACACCGATAAACTCATCTTT CALGELVRPMPRWGILMENTDKLIF
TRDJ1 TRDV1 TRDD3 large TGTGCTCTTGGGGAAGGATCAGCGGGGGGATACGCTCTTGGAAACACCGATAAACTCATCTTT CALGEGSAGGYALGNTDKLIF
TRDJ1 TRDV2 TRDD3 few TGTGCCTGTGACCCCAAAACCTCTACGGGACAGTACTGGGGGACTCAAGTGGTATTGTACACCGATAAACTCATCTTT CACDPKTSTGQYWGTQVVLYTDKLIF
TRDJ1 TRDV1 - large TGTGCTCTTGGGGAACTCTTTTCCTATACGGAGACTGGCCGACTCGAGCTCGATAAACTCATCTTT CALGELFSYTETGRLELDKLIF
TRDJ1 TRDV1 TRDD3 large TGTGCTCTTGGGGAACTAGAAGACTTCTCTTTACTGGGGATCCACAGGTTCCCAGCAAAACTCATCTTT CALGELEDFSLLGIHRFPAKLIF
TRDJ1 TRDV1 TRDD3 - TGTGCTCTTGGGGAAATTTTCCGAGATACTGGGGGATACTCCCACACCGATAAACTCATCTTT CALGEIFRDTGGYSHTDKLIF
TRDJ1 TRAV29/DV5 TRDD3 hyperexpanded TGTGCAGCAGCACGTTACGGGGGATACACCCACTACACCGATAAACTCATCTTT CAAARYGGYTHYTDKLIF
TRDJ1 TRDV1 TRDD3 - TGTGCTCTTGGCCGCACCCCCCACCGACAGTACTGGGGGATACCTCGGGGCACCGATAAACTCATCTTT CALGRTPHRQYWGIPRGTDKLIF
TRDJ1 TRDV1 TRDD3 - TGTGCTCTTGGGGAACACCGCCTCGGGGGATACCCCACTTACACCGATAAACTCATCTTT CALGEHRLGGYPTYTDKLIF
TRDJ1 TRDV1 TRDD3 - TGTGCTCTTACAAACGTCCTACCCCCGACTGGGGGATACGCGTACACCGATAAACTCATCTTT CALTNVLPPTGGYAYTDKLIF
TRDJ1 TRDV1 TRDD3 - TGTGCTCTTGGGGGCCCAGGGGGGGTACCCCTACTGGGGGACCCCTGGTACACCGATAAACTCATCTTT CALGGPGGVPLLGDPWYTDKLIF
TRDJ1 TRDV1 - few TGTGCTCTTGGGGTTGCCCTCCTAGCCGATAAACTCATCTTT CALGVALLADKLIF
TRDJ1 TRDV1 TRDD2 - TGTGCTCTTGGGGAACTCACGGATTCCTACACCAATAAACTCATCTTT CALGELTDSYTNKLIF
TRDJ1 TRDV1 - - TGTGCTCTTGGGGTCCAGAGCCTTCCACCCTTGGTGGAGGGGGGAAGCACCGATAAACTCATCTTT CALGVQSLPPLVEGGSTDKLIF
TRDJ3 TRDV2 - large TGTGCCTGTGACCCAACCCCCCGGTTACTGCACTGGGACACCCGACAGATGTTTTTC CACDPTPRLLHWDTRQMFF
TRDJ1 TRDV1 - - TGTGCTCTTGGGGAATCGAATAGGTGGTACGTGGGCTACTCGTACACCGATAAACTCATCTTT CALGESNRWYVGYSYTDKLIF
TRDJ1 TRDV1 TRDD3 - TGTGCTCTTGGGGACTGCCCCCTCCGGGCTGGGGGATACACCCAGTACACCGATAAACTCATCTTT CALGDCPLRAGGYTQYTDKLIF